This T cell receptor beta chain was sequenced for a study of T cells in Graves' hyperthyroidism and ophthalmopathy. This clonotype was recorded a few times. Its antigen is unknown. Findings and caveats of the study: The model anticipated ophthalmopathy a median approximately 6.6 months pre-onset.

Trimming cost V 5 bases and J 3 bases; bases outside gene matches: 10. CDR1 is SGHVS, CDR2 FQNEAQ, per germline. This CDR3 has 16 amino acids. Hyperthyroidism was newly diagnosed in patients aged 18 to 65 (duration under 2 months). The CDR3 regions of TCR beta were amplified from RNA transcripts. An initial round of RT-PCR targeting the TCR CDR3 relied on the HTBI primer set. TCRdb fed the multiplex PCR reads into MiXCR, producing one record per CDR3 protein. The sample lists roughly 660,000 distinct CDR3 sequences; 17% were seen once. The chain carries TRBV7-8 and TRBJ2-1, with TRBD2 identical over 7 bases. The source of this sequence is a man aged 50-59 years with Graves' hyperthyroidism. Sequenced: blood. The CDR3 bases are TGTGCCAGCAGCCATTCGGGGGGAGTCTACTACAATGAGCAGTTCTTC. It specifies CASSHSGGVYYNEQFF.